These T cell receptor beta chains were read from a single sample in a study of CXCR3-negative and CXCR3-positive naive CD8 T cells. TCRdb reprocessed the 5' RACE reads, with one entry per CDR3 protein and no DNA. This sample's table reports about 90,000 distinct CDR3 sequences. The sequencing sample was made of naive CXCR3+ CD8+ T cells from blood. Every receptor here comes from a human donor in good health. Some clones in this sample may be carry-over from other donors' samples. The CDR3 runs from the conserved cysteine through the conserved F or W. Fields, in order: V gene, J gene, CDR3 protein.

v_call: TRBV28; j_call: TRBJ2-7; cdr3_aa: CASSPPGLVIYEQYF
v_call: TRBV2; j_call: TRBJ2-7; cdr3_aa: CASSEEGGWYEQYF
v_call: TRBV21-1; j_call: TRBJ2-1; cdr3_aa: CASSKEADPPDREQFF
v_call: TRBV24-1; j_call: TRBJ2-1; cdr3_aa: CATSVGLADEQFF
v_call: TRBV7-9; j_call: TRBJ2-7; cdr3_aa: CASSSGTSGIYEQYF
v_call: TRBV20-1; j_call: TRBJ1-1; cdr3_aa: CSAQGDFPEAFF
v_call: TRBV28; j_call: TRBJ1-1; cdr3_aa: CAIVTRRSEAFF
v_call: TRBV27; j_call: TRBJ2-1; cdr3_aa: CASSSHRQGGEALDNEQFF
v_call: TRBV27; j_call: TRBJ2-3; cdr3_aa: CASRGLAVTDTQYF
v_call: TRBV12-3/TRBV12-4; j_call: TRBJ2-5; cdr3_aa: CASSLEGLWDPQETQYF
v_call: TRBV29-1; j_call: TRBJ2-7; cdr3_aa: CSVEVTGLYEQYF
v_call: TRBV7-6; j_call: TRBJ1-5; cdr3_aa: CASSTGQGLEPQHF
v_call: TRBV21-1; j_call: TRBJ2-1; cdr3_aa: CASSKAGPPYNEQFF
v_call: TRBV4-1; j_call: TRBJ2-3; cdr3_aa: CASSQESGWGTDTQYF
v_call: TRBV28; j_call: TRBJ1-5; cdr3_aa: CASNVAASSNQPQHF
v_call: TRBV15; j_call: TRBJ1-5; cdr3_aa: CATSRFTGSPPQPQHF
v_call: TRBV7-2; j_call: TRBJ2-5; cdr3_aa: CASSATWETQYF
v_call: TRBV28; j_call: TRBJ2-5; cdr3_aa: CASSLRVPQETQYF
v_call: TRBV20-1; j_call: TRBJ1-1; cdr3_aa: CSARQVMNTEAFF
v_call: TRBV25-1; j_call: TRBJ1-2; cdr3_aa: CASSLRTGGHRDGYTF
v_call: TRBV29-1; j_call: TRBJ2-5; cdr3_aa: CSVPEDRGRTETQYF
v_call: TRBV29-1; j_call: TRBJ2-1; cdr3_aa: CSVDPGFLGNEQFF
v_call: TRBV28; j_call: TRBJ1-5; cdr3_aa: CASRFGSGRQPQHF